One and the same sample provided the 21 T cell receptor beta chains below, sequenced in a study of shared clonotypes between healthy human individuals. The table came from immunoSEQ multiplex PCR; TCRdb's copy has only in-frame clones and leaves some out. Of about 2.3 million clones listed, approximately 93% are singletons. Sequencing used naive CD4+ T cells from PBMCs. Specified subset: CD45RA+ positively selected. These TCRs come from a man younger than 35 in good health. Some clones in this sample may be carry-over from other donors' samples.

This chain links TRBV28 with TRBJ1-1; D is undetermined. CDR1 MDHEN and CDR2 SYDVKM come from the germline V gene. The V end lost 7 bases, the J end lost 9 bases, and 9 bases lay between the germline ends. This CDR3 comprises 10 residues. Written as DNA, the CDR3 is TGTGCCAGCAAGGGAATACAAGCTTTCTTT. Translated: CASKGIQAFF.

The chain is built from TRBV6-4 and TRBJ2-1; 14 nucleotides agree with TRBD2. Germline lookup yields CDR1 MRHNA and CDR2 SNTAGT. CDR3 size: 14 residues. After removal of 10 bases from V and 9 bases from J, the junction contained 8 bases not matched to a gene. CDR3 nucleotide sequence: TGTGCCACCCGCAGGACTAGCGGGAGGCCTGAGCAGTTCTTC. Translated: CATRRTSGRPEQFF.

The chain employs TRBV7-2 and TRBJ2-4, with a weak D call TRBD2 (5 bases). The length of the CDR3 is 14 residues. Germline V gene sequence: CDR1 SGHTA, CDR2 FQGNSA. The ends were cut back, 2 bases at V and 7 bases at J, with 12 bases in the middle. The CDR3 region is CASSLLGGQNIQYF. In DNA form, the CDR3 reads TGTGCCAGCAGCTTATTAGGCGGGCAGAACATTCAGTACTTC.

In this sample, this clone turned up once. The V call is TRBV6-4, the J call TRBJ1-1; D is unclear. Deletions cut 5 bases from V and 3 bases from J, with 13 bases between. Looked up from germline, CDR1 is MRHNA and CDR2 is SNTAGT. The CDR3 has 14 residues. The CDR3 sequence is CASSPLSGDTEAFF. The CDR3 nucleotides read TGTGCCAGCAGTCCCCTCAGTGGAGACACTGAAGCTTTCTTT.

A word on this clone: Other DNA sequences of this sample code for an identical CDR3. The rearrangement links TRBV5-1 to TRBJ1-1, with D hard to call. Germline V CDR1 and CDR2: SGHRS, YFSETQ. V lost 0 bases and J lost 0, with 3 bases in between. This CDR3 is built from 13 residues. CDR3: CASSLVLNTEAFF. The CDR3 nucleotides are TGCGCCAGCAGCTTGGTCCTGAACACTGAAGCTTTCTTT.

This clone has just one count. This chain connects TRBV5-4 to TRBJ2-7; D is uncertain. Germline lookup yields CDR1 SGHNT and CDR2 YYREEE (reference sequence). The CDR3 sequence is 12 residues long. Trimming took 4 bases from V and 0 from J, leaving 5 bases between them. CDR3 sequence reads: CASSPNSYEQYF. As DNA, the CDR3 is TGTGCCAGCAGCCCAAACTCCTACGAGCAGTACTTC.

The chain joins TRBV6-6 to TRBJ1-2; D is possibly TRBD1 (5 bases). Germline V gene data show CDR1 as MNHNY and CDR2 as SVGAGI (reference sequence). The CDR3 consists of 15 residues. The V gene lost 0 bases and the J gene lost 3 bases, with 11 bases spanning the gap. In DNA, the CDR3 is TGTGCCAGCAGTTACTCAGGGACTAGGGACTATGGCTACACCTTC. Protein sequence: CASSYSGTRDYGYTF.

The chain joins TRBV30 to TRBJ2-3, with TRBD2 matching 10 bases. The CDR3 is made up of 14 amino acids. V was pared by 4 bases and J by 4 bases, with 5 bases of the junction left unmatched. The germline V gene has CDR1 GTSNPN and CDR2 SVGIG (reference sequence). In nucleotides, the CDR3 is TGTGCCTGGACTAGCGGGAGAGGTCCAGATACGCAGTATTTT. Amino acid sequence: CAWTSGRGPDTQYF.

The chain uses TRBV10-3 and TRBJ2-1; 9 bases align to TRBD2. V trimming: 0 bases; J trimming: 2 bases; junction bases outside the gene matches: 2. CDR3 length: 16 residues. CDR1 and CDR2 from the germline V gene are ENHRY and SYGVKD. CDR3 coding DNA: TGTGCCATCAGTGAGTCCGTAGCGGGAGCCTACAATGAGCAGTTCTTC. Translating gives CAISESVAGAYNEQFF.

V and J are TRBV14 and TRBJ2-7; 13 bases are shared with TRBD2. The germline gives CDR1 SGHDN, CDR2 FVKESK. Unmatched junction bases numbered 3, after V lost 3 bases and J lost 4 bases. The CDR3 is made up of 15 amino acids. In DNA, the CDR3 is TGTGCCAGCAGCCAGCCGGGACTAGCGGGATACGAGCAGTACTTC. Amino acid sequence: CASSQPGLAGYEQYF.

The rearrangement uses TRBV29-1 and TRBJ2-1; no clear D gene. Trimming pared 6 bases from V and 0 bases from J, leaving 12 bases between. This CDR3 has 14 residues. The V gene's germline CDR1 is SQVTM and CDR2 ANQGSEA. The CDR3 coding sequence is TGCAGCGTGGGCGACAACCTCTCCTACAATGAGCAGTTCTTC. It codes for CSVGDNLSYNEQFF.

The V and J genes are TRBV7-3 and TRBJ2-2; 7 bases line up with TRBD2. J lost 3 bases, V lost 3 bases, and 4 bases had no gene match. Germline V gene lookup returns CDR1 SGHTA and CDR2 FQGTGA. The CDR3 loop spans 15 amino acids. This CDR3 is CASSFLAGDTGELFF. In DNA, the CDR3 is TGTGCCAGCAGCTTCTTGGCGGGAGACACCGGGGAGCTGTTTTTT. The whole variable domain, remainder taken from reference TRBV7-3 and TRBJ2-2, is GAGVSQTPSNKVTEKGKYVELRCDPISGHTALYWYRQSLGQGPEFLIYFQGTGAADDSGLPNDRFFAVRPEGSVSTLKIQRTERGDSAVYLCASSFLAGDTGELFFGEGSRLTVL.

The chain links TRBV28 to TRBJ1-5; D gene uncertain. The CDR3 consists of 15 residues. Germline assignment: CDR1 MDHEN and CDR2 SYDVKM. V shed 3 bases and J shed 0 bases, with 9 bases lying between them. The CDR3 region has the DNA TGTGCCAGCAGTTTCCCCCTTTATAGCAATCAGCCCCAGCATTTT. As protein: CASSFPLYSNQPQHF. The full variable domain, rest sourced from reference TRBV28 and TRBJ1-5, is DVKVTQSSRYLVKRTGEKVFLECVQDMDHENMFWYRQDPGLGLRLIYFSYDVKMKEKGDIPEGYSVSREKKERFSLILESASTNQTSMYLCASSFPLYSNQPQHFGDGTRLSIL.

The chain employs TRBV14 and TRBJ2-7; no definite D call. CDR3 size: 14 residues. The V end lost 0 bases, the J end lost 3 bases, and 9 bases lay between the germline ends. Germline V gene lookup returns CDR1 SGHDN and CDR2 FVKESK. CDR3 amino acids: CASSQDGGRYEQYF. CDR3 DNA: TGTGCCAGCAGCCAAGACGGCGGCCGCTACGAGCAGTACTTC.

This rearrangement joins TRBV27 to TRBJ2-7; 8 bases map to TRBD1. CDR3 size: 14 residues. The germline gives CDR1 MNHEY, CDR2 SMNVEV (reference sequence). V shed 6 bases and J 0 bases; nucleotides not matched to a gene: 4. As DNA, the CDR3 is TGTGCCAGCAGCCGAGGACAGGGCTCCTACGAGCAGTACTTC. As protein: CASSRGQGSYEQYF.

The V call is TRBV21-1, the J call TRBJ1-2; the D call in the table, TRBD1, was not verified against the DNA. TRBV21-1 is annotated as a pseudogene. This CDR3 region has 11 residues. In DNA form, the CDR3 reads TGTGCCAGTGGACAGGGCTGTGGCTACACCTTC. Protein sequence: CASGQGCGYTF.

The chain couples TRBV28 to TRBJ2-1, with 9 bases aligning to TRBD2. Per germline, CDR1 MDHEN and CDR2 SYDVKM. The CDR3 has 12 amino acids. This CDR3 is CAAGLARNEQFF. The CDR3 nucleotides read TGTGCTGCGGGACTAGCCCGTAATGAGCAGTTCTTC.

The chain joins TRBV5-4 to TRBJ2-5; TRBD2 agrees at 7 bases. V dropped 1 base and J dropped 2; count of bases not matched to a gene: 8. The CDR3 spans 16 residues. CDR1 and CDR2 (germline): SGHNT, YYREEE (reference sequence). CDR3 coding DNA: TGTGCCAGCAGCTTGAATCTCGGGAGGAGGCAAGAGACCCAGTACTTC. Residues: CASSLNLGRRQETQYF.

The sample holds one count of this clone. V usage is TRBV5-4 and J usage is TRBJ2-7, with 10 bases lining up with TRBD2. Germline values: CDR1 SGHNT, CDR2 YYREEE (reference sequence). With V trimmed by 4 bases and J by 5 bases, 12 bases remained unmatched. This CDR3 region has 16 residues. The CDR3 DNA follows: TGTGCCAGCAGCGCCGATAGCGGGAGGTCGTCTAACGAGCAGTACTTC. Translating gives CASSADSGRSSNEQYF.

The J gene is TRBJ2-1, the V gene TRBV7-2; TRBD2 might be the D (6 bases). This CDR3 is 15 amino acids long. Germline lookup yields CDR1 SGHTA and CDR2 FQGNSA. The V end lost 2 bases, the J end lost 4 bases, and 12 bases lay between the germline ends. The CDR3 DNA reads as TGTGCCAGCAGCTTATGGGACTCTCCATACAATGAGCAGTTCTTC. Translated: CASSLWDSPYNEQFF.

This chain links TRBV7-9 with TRBJ2-1; TRBD2 matches 7 bases. This CDR3 has 15 residues. Germline V gene lookup returns CDR1 SEHNR and CDR2 FQNEAQ (reference sequence). After removal of 3 bases from V and 8 bases from J, the junction contained 10 bases not matched to a gene. The CDR3 DNA follows: TGTGCCAGCAGCTTTCGGGGGAGGGCCGAGGATGAGCAGTTCTTC. This codes for CASSFRGRAEDEQFF.